This T cell receptor (beta chain) was sequenced in a study of T cell repertoires in cytomegalovirus infection. Looking at the study overall: CMV epitopes, recently identified HLA-C-restricted and well-studied HLA-B-restricted, were used. It was the public TCR beta signatures that indicated both CMV infection and matching HLA type. Study-wide findings and caveats: Using cumulative public TCR beta family frequency, the authors identified those who carried CMV together with the relevant HLA. Dominating the ex vivo response were HLA-C-restricted CMV-specific TCR beta clonotypes.

This clonotype was seen a handful of times. What it binds is unknown. TCRdb passed the reads through MiXCR, listing each CDR3 protein once. The sample includes 650,000 to 900,000 distinct CDR3 sequences, about 29% of them seen just once. The CDR3 has 12 amino acids. V shed 3 bases and J shed 3 bases, with 6 bases lying between them. Germline values: CDR1 LNHNV, CDR2 YYDKDF (reference sequence). The material was cultured CD8+ T cells from PBMCs, obtained from culture after CMV antigen stimulation. The chain combines TRBV15 with TRBJ2-7; maybe TRBD1 (6 bases). The TCR sequence derives from a human donor in good health (CMV status not recorded). Some clones in this sample may be carry-over from other donors' samples. CDR3 sequence reads: CATSRTGYEQYF. CDR3 coding DNA: TGTGCCACCAGCAGGACAGGCTACGAGCAGTACTTC.